The T cell receptor beta chain under discussion was sequenced for a study of blood T cell repertoires in COVID-19. The CDR3 has 15 amino acids. Method: immunoSEQ multiplex PCR; TCRdb's copy keeps in-frame clones and lacks some. This table has 350,000 or so clones, about 91% appearing once. While infection was still active, Seattle patients were enrolled and then followed longitudinally. Sequencing used peripheral blood. This TCR was sampled from a woman in her 30s with COVID-19, enrolled during active disease. The V call is TRBV21-1, the J call TRBJ1-5. TRBV21-1 is a listed pseudogene. CDR3 protein: CASSKPPGGPQPQHF. The CDR3 nucleotides read TGTGCCAGCAGCAAACCCCCTGGAGGGCCTCAGCCCCAGCATTTT.